A selection of T cell receptor beta chains follows, all from one sample in a study of cytomegalovirus exposure and HLA in healthy donors. Libraries were prepared by immunoSEQ multiplex PCR; TCRdb keeps only in-frame clonotypes and omits some of them. The profile shows fewer than 150,000 clones, 77% of them singletons. What was sequenced was PBMCs. The receptor set was obtained from a man aged 30-40 years in good health and CMV-seronegative. Both conserved end residues are part of each CDR3. Fields, in order: clone size, D gene, J gene, V gene, CDR3 length, CDR3 protein, CDR3 DNA. The D gene is left open where the match is weak. A clone size is listed for some rows: how often the clone was seen (once, few, many), or a class if it is expanded.

>NA|TRBD1|TRBJ2-7|TRBV5-4|14
CASSPRDRSYEQYF
TGTGCCAGCAGCCCCCGGGACAGAAGCTACGAGCAGTACTTC
>once|NA|TRBJ2-1|TRBV29-1|12
CSGVTDYNEQFF
TGCAGCGGTGTTACTGACTACAATGAGCAGTTCTTC
>NA|NA|TRBJ2-7|TRBV9|15
CASSPRLVSVSEQYF
TGTGCCAGCAGCCCCCGACTAGTATCGGTCTCCGAGCAGTACTTC
>NA|TRBD2|TRBJ2-3|TRBV2|16
CASSSGTSGVTDTQYF
TGTGCCAGCAGTTCCGGGACTAGCGGAGTCACAGATACGCAGTATTTT
>NA|NA|TRBJ2-7|TRBV30|13
CAWSQGQPYEQYF
TGTGCCTGGAGCCAAGGACAGCCGTACGAGCAGTACTTC
>once|TRBD1|TRBJ2-7|TRBV30|14
CAWTYGTGDYEQYF
TGTGCCTGGACATATGGGACAGGGGATTACGAGCAGTACTTC
>once|TRBD2|TRBJ2-1|TRBV5-1|15
CASSWTSGNYNEQFF
TGCGCCAGCAGCTGGACTAGCGGGAACTACAATGAGCAGTTCTTC
>NA|NA|TRBJ2-6|TRBV5-1|15
CASSLAGAGANVLTF
TGCGCCAGCAGCTTGGCAGGGGCCGGGGCCAACGTCCTGACTTTC
>NA|NA|TRBJ1-1|TRBV7-6|14
CASSDKQGRAEAFF
TGTGCCAGCAGCGATAAACAGGGTCGGGCTGAAGCTTTCTTT
>NA|NA|TRBJ1-2|TRBV7-8|16
CASSALRTGEGYGYTF
TGTGCCAGCAGCGCCCTTAGGACTGGAGAGGGCTATGGCTACACCTTC
>NA|NA|TRBJ2-5|TRBV7-2|11
CASSLTRTQYF
TGTGCCAGCAGCTTAACACGGACCCAGTACTTC
>NA|TRBD1|TRBJ2-7|TRBV2|12
CASKDRGFGQYF
TGTGCCAGCAAGGACAGGGGGTTCGGGCAGTACTTC
>NA|TRBD1|TRBJ2-7|TRBV19|16
CASSRAPGQGAYEQYF
TGTGCCAGTAGCCGGGCCCCAGGCCAGGGGGCCTACGAGCAGTACTTC
>NA|NA|TRBJ2-7|TRBV27|15
CASSLSGLLSYEQYF
TGTGCCAGCAGTTTATCCGGTCTACTCTCCTACGAGCAGTACTTC
>once|TRBD2|TRBJ2-5|TRBV7-2|13
CASSSGGEETQYF
TGTGCCAGCAGCTCGGGAGGGGAAGAGACCCAGTACTTC
>NA|TRBD2|TRBJ2-3|TRBV27|21
CASSLSPPGLAGGVVRDTQYF
TGTGCCAGCAGTTTATCACCGCCCGGACTAGCGGGAGGGGTAGTAAGAGATACGCAGTATTTT
>few|TRBD2|TRBJ2-7|TRBV7-9|16
CASSLGGRERSYEQYF
TGTGCCAGCAGCTTAGGCGGGCGGGAGAGGTCCTACGAGCAGTACTTC
>NA|TRBD2|TRBJ2-5|TRBV18|16
CASSLSSGGNQETQYF
TGTGCCAGCTCACTTTCTAGCGGGGGAAACCAAGAGACCCAGTACTTC
>NA|TRBD1|TRBJ2-7|TRBV9|15
CASSYAATGIYEQYF
TGTGCCAGCAGCTACGCCGCGACAGGGATCTACGAGCAGTACTTC
>once|TRBD2|TRBJ2-1|TRBV27|15
CASSLSGGLNNEQFF
TGTGCCAGCAGTTTGAGCGGGGGCCTTAACAATGAGCAGTTCTTC
>NA|TRBD1|TRBJ2-7|TRBV5-1|15
CASSTWTGRPYEQYF
TGCGCCAGCAGCACCTGGACAGGGAGACCCTACGAGCAGTACTTC
>NA|TRBD2|TRBJ2-3|TRBV6-4|15
CASSAEGGNTDTQYF
TGTGCCAGCAGTGCCGAGGGAGGGAACACAGATACGCAGTATTTT
>NA|TRBD2|TRBJ2-5|TRBV7-7|15
CASSLAGGPRETQYF
TGTGCTAGCAGCTTAGCGGGAGGGCCTCGAGAGACCCAGTACTTC
>NA|TRBD2|TRBJ2-1|TRBV28|14
CASSRLAGKLEQFF
TGTGCCAGCAGTAGACTAGCGGGAAAGCTTGAGCAGTTCTTC
>NA|TRBD1|TRBJ2-7|TRBV6-5|14
CASNSGTETYEQYF
TGTGCCAGCAACTCCGGGACAGAGACCTACGAGCAGTACTTC
>NA|NA|TRBJ2-1|TRBV25-1|17
CASSESHGSPSYNEQFF
TGTGCCAGCAGTGAGTCCCACGGGAGTCCCTCCTACAATGAGCAGTTCTTC
>NA|TRBD1|TRBJ1-3|TRBV5-1|17
CASSFVTGGTAGNTIYF
TGCGCCAGCAGCTTCGTTACAGGGGGAACGGCTGGAAACACCATATATTTT
>NA|TRBD1|TRBJ2-7|TRBV11-3|14
CASSLGTGWYEQYF
TGTGCCAGCAGCTTAGGGACAGGATGGTACGAGCAGTACTTC
>NA|NA|TRBJ1-2|TRBV7-8|14
CASSPRHRSYGYTF
TGTGCCAGCAGCCCCCGGCACAGATCCTATGGCTACACCTTC
>NA|NA|TRBJ1-2|TRBV5-1|14
CASSLTGTNYGYTF
TGCGCCAGCAGCTTAACAGGGACTAACTATGGCTACACCTTC
>NA|NA|TRBJ2-5|TRBV11-2|11
CASSLGGTQYF
TGTGCCAGCAGCTTAGGCGGGACCCAGTACTTC
>once|NA|TRBJ1-3|TRBV28|16
CASNGPDTISGNTIYF
TGTGCCAGCAATGGGCCGGACACGATCTCTGGAAACACCATATATTTT